This T cell receptor beta chain emerged from a study of cytomegalovirus exposure and HLA in healthy donors. The PCR had 60 Vbeta and 13 Jbeta primers. Clones were read by immunoSEQ multiplex PCR, and TCRdb kept only the in-frame ones, dropping some. The sample has 100,000 to 150,000 clones, around three quarters seen once. V gave up 4 bases and J gave up 3 bases; unmatched junction bases: 16. Germline CDR1 and CDR2: SGHNT and YYREEE (reference sequence). CDR3 size: 19 residues. The TCR sequence derives from a woman aged 55 to 70 in good health and CMV-seropositive. Sequencing was performed on PBMCs. The chain couples TRBV5-4 to TRBJ2-3, with 11 bases aligning to TRBD2. CDR3 protein: CASSPLTSGVPRGTDTQYF. The CDR3 region has the DNA TGTGCCAGCAGCCCTCTGACTAGCGGGGTTCCCCGCGGAACAGATACGCAGTATTTT.